A selection of T cell receptor beta chains follows, all from one sample in a study of chemoradiotherapy in HPV16-positive cancers. The table came from immunoSEQ multiplex PCR; TCRdb's copy has only in-frame clones and leaves some out. The sample has more than 10,000 clones, 89% seen once. Material: blood, obtained from a patient who underwent chemoradiotherapy. Receptors were obtained from a human donor with HPV-associated anogenital cancer. CDR3s include the opening cysteine and the closing phenylalanine or tryptophan. The D gene is left open where the match is weak. Not every row has a clone size; where given, it reads once, few, many or a size class.

j_gene,v_gene,abundance,d_gene,CDR3aa,CDR3nt
TRBJ1-3,TRBV7-9,-,-,CASSSPRSSGGNTIYF,TGTGCCAGCAGCTCCCCCCGGAGCTCTGGGGGAAACACCATATATTTT
TRBJ1-2,TRBV9,-,-,CASSVVAAGAFNYGYTF,TGTGCCAGCAGCGTAGTGGCGGCAGGGGCGTTTAACTATGGCTACACCTTC
TRBJ2-1,TRBV4-2,-,TRBD2,CASSPSGRASNEQFF,TGTGCCAGCAGCCCCAGCGGGAGGGCCAGCAATGAGCAGTTCTTC
TRBJ2-5,TRBV2,few,TRBD1,CASRRQGETQYF,TGTGCCAGCAGAAGACAGGGGGAGACCCAGTACTTC
TRBJ2-7,TRBV11-2,-,-,CASSLDLGRKAYEQYF,TGTGCCAGCAGCTTAGATTTGGGCAGAAAAGCCTACGAGCAGTACTTC
TRBJ1-1,TRBV4-1,once,-,CASSQVGATKNTEAFF,TGCGCCAGCAGCCAAGTTGGTGCGACCAAAAACACTGAAGCTTTCTTT
TRBJ2-1,TRBV6-1,once,TRBD1,CASSEDRGTYNEQFF,TGTGCCAGCAGTGAGGACAGGGGGACTTACAATGAGCAGTTCTTC
TRBJ2-1,TRBV29-1,-,TRBD2,CSATSTSGGSQFF,TGCAGCGCAACCTCGACTAGCGGGGGGTCCCAGTTCTTC
TRBJ2-3,TRBV7-9,once,-,CASSSLPPGLNTDTQYF,TGTGCCAGCAGCTCACTCCCGCCGGGACTGAACACAGATACGCAGTATTTT
TRBJ2-3,TRBV7-2,-,-,CASSLAGHTDTQYF,TGTGCCAGCAGCTTAGCGGGCCACACAGATACGCAGTATTTT
TRBJ2-7,TRBV7-9,-,-,CASSFPAGGSYEQYF,TGTGCCAGCAGCTTTCCCGCCGGTGGGTCCTACGAGCAGTACTTC
TRBJ1-4,TRBV4-1,-,TRBD1,CASSGGTGAVTGFEKLFF,TGCGCCAGCAGCGGAGGGACAGGTGCCGTGACCGGATTTGAAAAACTGTTTTTT
TRBJ2-1,TRBV25-1,-,-,CASSEGLYYNEQFF,TGTGCCAGCAGTGAAGGTCTATATTACAATGAGCAGTTCTTC
TRBJ2-2,TRBV11-2,-,TRBD2,CASSLGGRNTGELFF,TGTGCCAGCAGCTTAGGCGGGAGAAACACCGGGGAGCTGTTTTTT
TRBJ1-4,TRBV2,-,-,CASSNWGPVIEKLFF,TGTGCCAGCAGCAATTGGGGGCCAGTAATTGAAAAACTGTTTTTT
TRBJ1-4,TRBV5-1,-,-,CASSLGGRSKLFF,TGCGCCAGCAGCTTGGGAGGACGTTCAAAACTGTTTTTT
TRBJ1-1,TRBV6-5,-,-,CASSRREAAEAFF,TGTGCCAGCAGTCGACGGGAGGCGGCTGAAGCTTTCTTT
TRBJ2-7,TRBV6-6,few,-,CASSYGGAGYEQYF,TGTGCCAGCAGTTACGGGGGGGCCGGGTACGAGCAGTACTTC
TRBJ2-7,TRBV5-1,-,TRBD1,CASSLGGQGPSYEQYF,TGCGCCAGCAGCTTAGGCGGACAGGGCCCATCCTACGAGCAGTACTTC
TRBJ1-5,TRBV27,-,TRBD1,CASRPDRGSLYSNQPQHF,TGTGCCAGCAGGCCGGACAGGGGGTCGCTTTATAGCAATCAGCCCCAGCATTTT
TRBJ1-2,TRBV13,-,TRBD1,CASSLWTGMGGYTF,TGTGCCAGCAGCTTATGGACAGGGATGGGTGGCTACACCTTC
TRBJ1-4,TRBV6-5,-,-,CASSSPRQYEKLFF,TGTGCCAGCAGTTCCCCGAGGCAGTATGAAAAACTGTTTTTT
TRBJ2-2,TRBV29-1,once,-,CSAEGDHLNTGELFF,TGCAGCGCCGAGGGGGACCACCTGAACACCGGGGAGCTGTTTTTT
TRBJ1-6,TRBV27,-,-,CASRLTGGSYNSPLHF,TGTGCCAGCAGACTAACCGGGGGCTCCTATAATTCACCCCTCCACTTT
TRBJ2-2,TRBV2,-,TRBD2,CASRGSGGLNTGELFF,TGTGCCAGCAGAGGTAGCGGGGGATTGAACACCGGGGAGCTGTTTTTT
TRBJ2-3,TRBV9,-,TRBD2,CASSRPLGSGGPGVTDTQYF,TGTGCCAGCAGCAGACCCCTCGGGAGCGGGGGACCGGGGGTAACAGATACGCAGTATTTT
TRBJ1-3,TRBV5-5,-,-,CASSTNRAGNTIYF,TGTGCCAGCAGTACTAACAGGGCTGGAAACACCATATATTTT